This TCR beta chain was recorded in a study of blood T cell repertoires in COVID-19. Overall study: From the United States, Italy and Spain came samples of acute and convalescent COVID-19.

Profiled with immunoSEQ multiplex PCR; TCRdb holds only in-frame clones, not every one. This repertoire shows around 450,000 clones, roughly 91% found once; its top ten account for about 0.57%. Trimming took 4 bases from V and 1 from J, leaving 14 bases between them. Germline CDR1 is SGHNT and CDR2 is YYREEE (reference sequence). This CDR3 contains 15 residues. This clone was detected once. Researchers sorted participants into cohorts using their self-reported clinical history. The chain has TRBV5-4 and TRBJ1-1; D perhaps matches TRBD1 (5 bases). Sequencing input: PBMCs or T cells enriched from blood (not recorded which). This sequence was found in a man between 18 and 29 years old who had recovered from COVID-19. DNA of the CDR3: TGTGCCAGCAGCCCGGGGGTGGCAGGGAACACTGAAGCTTTCTTT. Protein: CASSPGVAGNTEAFF.